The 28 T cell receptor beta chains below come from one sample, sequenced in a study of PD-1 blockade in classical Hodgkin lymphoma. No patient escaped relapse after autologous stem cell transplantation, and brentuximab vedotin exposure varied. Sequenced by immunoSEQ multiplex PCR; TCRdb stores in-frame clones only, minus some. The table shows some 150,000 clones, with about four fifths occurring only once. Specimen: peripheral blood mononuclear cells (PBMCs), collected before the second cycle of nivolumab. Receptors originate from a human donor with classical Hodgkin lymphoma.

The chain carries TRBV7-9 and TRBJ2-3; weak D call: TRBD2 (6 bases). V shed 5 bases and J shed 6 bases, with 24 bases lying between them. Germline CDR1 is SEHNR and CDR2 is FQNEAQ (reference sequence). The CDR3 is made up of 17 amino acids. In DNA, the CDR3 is TGTGCCAGCAGCCCAGTGGTTAGCGGTCCCCAAGTGGATACGCAGTATTTT. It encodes CASSPVVSGPQVDTQYF.

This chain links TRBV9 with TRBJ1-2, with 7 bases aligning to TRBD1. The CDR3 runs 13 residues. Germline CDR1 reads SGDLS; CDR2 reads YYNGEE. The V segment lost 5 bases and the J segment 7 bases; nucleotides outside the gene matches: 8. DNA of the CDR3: TGTGCCAGCAGTTCGACAGGGAGAGGTGGCTACACCTTC. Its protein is CASSSTGRGGYTF.

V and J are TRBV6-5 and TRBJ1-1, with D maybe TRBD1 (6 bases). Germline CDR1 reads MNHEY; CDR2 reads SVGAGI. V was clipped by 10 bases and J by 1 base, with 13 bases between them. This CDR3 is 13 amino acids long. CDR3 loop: CAIRRGANTEAFF. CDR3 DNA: TGTGCCATCCGGAGGGGGGCGAACACTGAAGCTTTCTTT.

CDR3 DNA: TGTGCCATCACCCGGGACAGGGAAACTGAAGCTTTCTTT. Translated, it gives CAITRDRETEAFF. The chain joins TRBV10-3 to TRBJ1-1, with 9 bases fitting TRBD1. V was pared by 7 bases and J by 5 bases, with 5 bases of the junction left unmatched. Germline loops: CDR1 ENHRY, CDR2 SYGVKD. The length of the CDR3 is 13 residues.

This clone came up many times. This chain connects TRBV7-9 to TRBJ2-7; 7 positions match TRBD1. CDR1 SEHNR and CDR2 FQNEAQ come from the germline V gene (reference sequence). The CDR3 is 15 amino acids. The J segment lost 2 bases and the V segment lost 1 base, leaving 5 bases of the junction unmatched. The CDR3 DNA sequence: TGTGCCAGCAGCTTAGGGGACAGCGACACCTACGAGCAGTACTTC. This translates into CASSLGDSDTYEQYF.

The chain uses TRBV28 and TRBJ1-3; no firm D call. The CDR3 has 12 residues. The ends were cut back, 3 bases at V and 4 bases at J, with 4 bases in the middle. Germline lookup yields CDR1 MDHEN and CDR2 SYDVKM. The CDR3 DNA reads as TGTGCCAGCAGTTTTGGGGGAAACACCATATATTTT. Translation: CASSFGGNTIYF. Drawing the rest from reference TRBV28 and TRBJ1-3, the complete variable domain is DVKVTQSSRYLVKRTGEKVFLECVQDMDHENMFWYRQDPGLGLRLIYFSYDVKMKEKGDIPEGYSVSREKKERFSLILESASTNQTSMYLCASSFGGNTIYFGEGSWLTVV.

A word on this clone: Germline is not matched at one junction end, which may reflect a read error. CDR3 in amino acids: CASSGQGGLYNEQFF. DNA of the CDR3: TGTGCCAGCAGTGGACAGGGGGGACTCTACAATGAGCAGTTCTTC. This chain connects TRBV10-3 to TRBJ2-1, with 10 bases lining up with TRBD1. CDR1 and CDR2 (germline): ENHRY, SYGVKD. The CDR3 consists of 15 residues.

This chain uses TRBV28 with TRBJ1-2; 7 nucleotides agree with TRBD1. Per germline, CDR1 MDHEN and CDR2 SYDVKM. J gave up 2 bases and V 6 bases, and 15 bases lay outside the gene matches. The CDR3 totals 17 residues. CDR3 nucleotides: TGTGCCAGCAGCCCCGCTTCAGTAGGGGGCCAAAACTATGGCTACACCTTC. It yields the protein CASSPASVGGQNYGYTF.

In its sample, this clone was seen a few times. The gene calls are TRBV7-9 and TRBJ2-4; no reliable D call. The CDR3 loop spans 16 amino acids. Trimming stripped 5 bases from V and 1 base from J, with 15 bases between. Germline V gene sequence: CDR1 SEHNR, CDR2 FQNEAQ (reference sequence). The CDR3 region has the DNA TGTGCCAGCAGCCCCAAGGGTGAGAGGGCCAAAAACATTCAGTACTTC. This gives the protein CASSPKGERAKNIQYF.

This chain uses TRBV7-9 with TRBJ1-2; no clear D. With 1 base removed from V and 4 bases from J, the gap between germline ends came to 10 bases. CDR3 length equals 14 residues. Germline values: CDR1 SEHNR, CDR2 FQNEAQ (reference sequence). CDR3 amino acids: CASSLEGLIYGYTF. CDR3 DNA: TGTGCCAGCAGCTTAGAGGGCCTTATCTATGGCTACACCTTC.

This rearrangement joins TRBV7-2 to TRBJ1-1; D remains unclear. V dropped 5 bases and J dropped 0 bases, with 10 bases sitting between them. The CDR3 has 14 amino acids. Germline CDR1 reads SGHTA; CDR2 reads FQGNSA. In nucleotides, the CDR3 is TGTGCCAGCAGCACCCAGAGAGTGAACACTGAAGCTTTCTTT. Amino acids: CASSTQRVNTEAFF. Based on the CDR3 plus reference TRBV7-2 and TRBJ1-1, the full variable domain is GAGVSQSPSNKVTEKGKDVELRCDPISGHTALYWYRQSLGQGLEFLIYFQGNSAPDKSGLPSDRFSAERTGGSVSTLTIQRTQQEDSAVYLCASSTQRVNTEAFFGQGTRLTVV.

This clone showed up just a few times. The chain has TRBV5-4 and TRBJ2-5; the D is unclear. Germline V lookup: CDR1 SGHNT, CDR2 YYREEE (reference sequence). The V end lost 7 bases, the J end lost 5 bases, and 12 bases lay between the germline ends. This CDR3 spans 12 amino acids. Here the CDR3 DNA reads TGTGCCAGCGGGCCCGAGAGGGAGACCCAGTACTTC. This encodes CASGPERETQYF. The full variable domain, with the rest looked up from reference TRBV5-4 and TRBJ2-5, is ETGVTQSPTHLIKTRGQQVTLRCSSQSGHNTVSWYQQALGQGPQFIFQYYREEENGRGNFPPRFSGLQFPNYSSELNVNALELDDSALYLCASGPERETQYFGPGTRLLVL.

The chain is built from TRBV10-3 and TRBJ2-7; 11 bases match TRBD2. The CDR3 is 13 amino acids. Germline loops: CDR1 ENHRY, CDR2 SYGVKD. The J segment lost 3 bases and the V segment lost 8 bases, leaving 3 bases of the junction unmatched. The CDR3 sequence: CAIRLAGLYEQYF. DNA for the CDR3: TGTGCCATCCGACTAGCGGGGCTCTACGAGCAGTACTTC.

The CDR3 DNA is TGTGCCAGCAGCCCAGGACAGAGCTCCTATAATTCACCCCTCCACTTT. It is translated as CASSPGQSSYNSPLHF. This chain joins TRBV7-9 and TRBJ1-6; D might be TRBD1 (6 bases). The germline CDR1 and CDR2 sequences are SEHNR and FQNEAQ (reference sequence). The CDR3 runs to 16 residues. Trimming pared 5 bases from V and 0 bases from J, leaving 11 bases between. The full variable domain, with the rest looked up from reference TRBV7-9 and TRBJ1-6, is DTGVSQNPRHKITKRGQNVTFRCDPISEHNRLYWYRQTLGQGPEFLTYFQNEAQLEKSRLLSDRFSAERPKGSFSTLEIQRTEQGDSAMYLCASSPGQSSYNSPLHFGNGTRLTVT.

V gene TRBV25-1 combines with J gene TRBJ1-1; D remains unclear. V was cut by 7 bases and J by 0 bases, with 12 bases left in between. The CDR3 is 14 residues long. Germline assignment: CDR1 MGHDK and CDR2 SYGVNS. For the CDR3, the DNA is TGTGCCAGCATAGCGTCAGGAGTGAACACTGAAGCTTTCTTT. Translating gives CASIASGVNTEAFF. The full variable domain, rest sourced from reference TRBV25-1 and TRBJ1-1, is EADIYQTPRYLVIGTGKKITLECSQTMGHDKMYWYQQDPGMELHLIHYSYGVNSTEKGDLSSESTVSRIRTEHFPLTLESARPSHTSQYLCASIASGVNTEAFFGQGTRLTVV.

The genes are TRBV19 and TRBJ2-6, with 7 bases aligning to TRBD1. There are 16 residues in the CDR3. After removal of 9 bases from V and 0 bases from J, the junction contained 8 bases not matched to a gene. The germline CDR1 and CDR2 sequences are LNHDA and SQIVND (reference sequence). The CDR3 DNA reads TGTGCCAGCTCCCGGGACAGTTTCTCTGGGGCCAACGTCCTGACTTTC. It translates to CASSRDSFSGANVLTF.

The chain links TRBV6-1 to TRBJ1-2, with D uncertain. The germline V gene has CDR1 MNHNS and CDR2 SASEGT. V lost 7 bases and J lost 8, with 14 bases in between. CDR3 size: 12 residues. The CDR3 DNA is TGTGCCAGCACCTTATGGAGTGGCGGCTACACCTTC. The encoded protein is CASTLWSGGYTF.

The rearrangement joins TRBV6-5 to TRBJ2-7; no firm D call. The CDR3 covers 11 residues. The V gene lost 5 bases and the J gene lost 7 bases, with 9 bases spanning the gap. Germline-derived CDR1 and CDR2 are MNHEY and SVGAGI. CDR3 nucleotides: TGTGCCAGCAGTCGCCCCGGGGAGCAGTACTTC. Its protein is CASSRPGEQYF.

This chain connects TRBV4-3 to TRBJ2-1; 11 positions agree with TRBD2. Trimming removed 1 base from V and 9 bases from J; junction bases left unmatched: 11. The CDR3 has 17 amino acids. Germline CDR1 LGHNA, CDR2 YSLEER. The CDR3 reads CASSQGEFSGREAEQFF. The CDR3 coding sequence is TGCGCCAGCAGCCAAGGGGAATTTAGCGGGAGGGAAGCTGAGCAGTTCTTC.

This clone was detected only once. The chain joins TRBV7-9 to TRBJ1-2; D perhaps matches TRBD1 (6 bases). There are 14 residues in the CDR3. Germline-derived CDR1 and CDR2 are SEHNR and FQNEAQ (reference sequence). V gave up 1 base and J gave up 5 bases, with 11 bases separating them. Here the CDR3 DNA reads TGTGCCAGCAGCTTAGAAGCACAGGGATATGGCTACACCTTC. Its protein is CASSLEAQGYGYTF.

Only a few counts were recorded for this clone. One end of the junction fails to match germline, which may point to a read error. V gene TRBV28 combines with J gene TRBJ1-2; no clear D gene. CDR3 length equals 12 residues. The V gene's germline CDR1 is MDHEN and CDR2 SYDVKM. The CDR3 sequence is CASSTPSGEAVF. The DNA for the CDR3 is TGTGCCAGCAGTACCCCCTCCGGGGAGGCCGTCTTC.

The CDR3 DNA is TGTGCCAGCAGCTTAGTGCGAAACACCGGGGAGCTGTTTTTT. It specifies CASSLVRNTGELFF. This chain links TRBV11-2 with TRBJ2-2; no reliable D call. CDR1 is SGHAT and CDR2 is FQNNGV in the germline V gene. CDR3 length: 14 residues. Trimming took off 1 base at V and 2 bases at J, with 5 bases between the two ends.

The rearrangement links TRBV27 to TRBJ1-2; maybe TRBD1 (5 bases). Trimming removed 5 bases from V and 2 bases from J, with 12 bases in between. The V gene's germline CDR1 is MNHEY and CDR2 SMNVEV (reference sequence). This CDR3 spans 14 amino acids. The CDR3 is CASSRTGPNYGYTF. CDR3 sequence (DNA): TGTGCCAGCAGTCGCACAGGACCCAACTATGGCTACACCTTC.

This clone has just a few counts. CDR3 sequence: CASSVGGDSFEKLFF. The CDR3 DNA reads as TGTGCCAGCAGCGTAGGTGGGGACAGTTTTGAAAAACTGTTTTTT. This sequence joins TRBV9 and TRBJ1-4; 7 bases map to TRBD1. Germline V CDR1 and CDR2: SGDLS, YYNGEE. The CDR3 sequence is 15 residues long. J gave up 7 bases and V 0 bases, and 6 bases lay outside the gene matches.

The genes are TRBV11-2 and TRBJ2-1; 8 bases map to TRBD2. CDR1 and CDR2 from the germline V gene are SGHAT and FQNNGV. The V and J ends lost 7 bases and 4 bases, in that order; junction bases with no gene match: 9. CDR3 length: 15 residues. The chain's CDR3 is CASTGGGLGYNEQFF. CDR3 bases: TGTGCCAGCACGGGGGGGGGACTAGGATACAATGAGCAGTTCTTC.

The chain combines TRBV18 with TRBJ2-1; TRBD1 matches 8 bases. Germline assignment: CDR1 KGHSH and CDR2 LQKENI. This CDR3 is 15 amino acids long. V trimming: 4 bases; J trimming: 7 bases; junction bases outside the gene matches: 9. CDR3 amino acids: CASSLGPGGWNEQFF. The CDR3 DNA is TGTGCCAGCTCACTCGGACCAGGGGGCTGGAATGAGCAGTTCTTC.

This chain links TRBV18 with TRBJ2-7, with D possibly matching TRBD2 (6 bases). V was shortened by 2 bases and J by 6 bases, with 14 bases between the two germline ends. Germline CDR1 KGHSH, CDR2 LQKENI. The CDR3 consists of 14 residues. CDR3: CASSPMRLEVEQYF. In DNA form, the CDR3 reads TGTGCCAGCTCACCAATGAGACTAGAAGTCGAGCAGTACTTC.

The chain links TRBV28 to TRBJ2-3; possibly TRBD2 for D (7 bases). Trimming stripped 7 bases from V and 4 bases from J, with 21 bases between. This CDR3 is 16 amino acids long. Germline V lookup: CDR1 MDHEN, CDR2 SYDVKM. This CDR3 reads CASTTGGGWVADTQYF. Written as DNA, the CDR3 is TGTGCCAGCACTACTGGGGGGGGCTGGGTTGCAGATACGCAGTATTTT.